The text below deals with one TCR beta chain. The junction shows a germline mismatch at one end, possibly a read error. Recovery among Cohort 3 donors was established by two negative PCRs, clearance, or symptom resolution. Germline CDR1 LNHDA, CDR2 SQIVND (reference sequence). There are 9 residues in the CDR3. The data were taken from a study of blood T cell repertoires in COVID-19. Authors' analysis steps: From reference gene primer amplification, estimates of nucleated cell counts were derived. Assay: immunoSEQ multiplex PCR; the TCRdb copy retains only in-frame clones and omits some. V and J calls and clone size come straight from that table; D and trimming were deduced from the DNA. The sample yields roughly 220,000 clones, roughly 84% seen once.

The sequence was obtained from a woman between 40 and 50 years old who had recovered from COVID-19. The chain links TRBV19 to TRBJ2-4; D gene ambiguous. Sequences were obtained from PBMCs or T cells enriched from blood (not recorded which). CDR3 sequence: CARAPSFFF. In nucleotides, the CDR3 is TGTGCCAGAGCCCCTTCCTTCTTCTTC.